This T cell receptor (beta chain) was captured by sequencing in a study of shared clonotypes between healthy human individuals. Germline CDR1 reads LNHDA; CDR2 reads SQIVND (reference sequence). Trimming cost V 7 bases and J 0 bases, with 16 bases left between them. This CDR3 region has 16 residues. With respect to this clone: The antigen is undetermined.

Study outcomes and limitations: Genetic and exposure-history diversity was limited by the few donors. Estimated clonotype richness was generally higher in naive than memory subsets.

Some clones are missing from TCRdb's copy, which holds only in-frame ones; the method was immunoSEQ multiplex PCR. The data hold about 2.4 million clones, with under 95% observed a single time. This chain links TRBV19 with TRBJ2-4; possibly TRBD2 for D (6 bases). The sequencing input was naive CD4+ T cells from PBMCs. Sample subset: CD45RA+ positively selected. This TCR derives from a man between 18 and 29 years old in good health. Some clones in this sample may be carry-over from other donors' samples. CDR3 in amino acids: CASTPDGGLAKNIQYF. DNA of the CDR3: TGTGCCAGTACCCCGGATGGGGGACTAGCCAAAAACATTCAGTACTTC.